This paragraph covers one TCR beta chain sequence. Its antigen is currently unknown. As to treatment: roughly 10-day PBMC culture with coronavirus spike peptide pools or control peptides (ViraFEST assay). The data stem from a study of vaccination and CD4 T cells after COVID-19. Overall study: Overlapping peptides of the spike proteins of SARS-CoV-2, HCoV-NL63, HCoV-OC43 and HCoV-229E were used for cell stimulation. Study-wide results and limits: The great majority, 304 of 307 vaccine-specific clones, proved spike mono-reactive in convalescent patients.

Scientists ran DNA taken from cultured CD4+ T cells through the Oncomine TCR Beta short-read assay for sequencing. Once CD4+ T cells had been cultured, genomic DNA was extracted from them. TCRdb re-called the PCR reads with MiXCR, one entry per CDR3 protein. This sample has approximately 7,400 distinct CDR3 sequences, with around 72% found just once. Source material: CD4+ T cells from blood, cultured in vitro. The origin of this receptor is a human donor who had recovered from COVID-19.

The CDR3 DNA sequence: TGTGCCAGCGGACAACAAGATACGCAGTATTTT. This sequence encodes CASGQQDTQYF. The chain is built from TRBV7-9 and TRBJ2-3, with a possible D match to TRBD1 (5 bases). The CDR3 is made up of 11 amino acids. The germline V gene encodes CDR1 SEHNR and CDR2 FQNEAQ (reference sequence). Trimming stripped 8 bases from V and 5 bases from J, with 8 bases between.